Below, 14 T cell receptor beta chains from the same sample are listed, as sequenced in a study of regulatory T cells in long-lasting Graves disease. TCR beta libraries were built with iRepertoire HTBI primers and Arm-PCR of CDR3 regions. TCRdb fed the multiplex PCR reads into MiXCR, producing one record per CDR3 protein. The sample holds 400,000 to 550,000 distinct CDR3 sequences, around 17% seen once. Sample time point: newly diagnosed GD, antithyroid drugs for less than 3 months. Researchers made the TCR library from RNA that was extracted from PBMCs. A further study also used this sample, focusing on T cells in Graves' hyperthyroidism and ophthalmopathy.

The sample here was peripheral blood mononuclear cells (PBMCs), taken at new diagnosis, from a patient treated with antithyroid drugs. Source of these receptors: a woman aged 18-35 years with Graves disease.

This clonotype occurred many times. V is TRBV28 and J is TRBJ1-2; D remains unclear. Trimming cost V 7 bases and J 4 bases, with 16 bases left between them. CDR3 length: 14 residues. Germline V gives CDR1 MDHEN, CDR2 SYDVKM. CDR3 coding DNA: TGTGCCAGCAACCCTTCAAGGAGAGGCTATGGCTACACCTTC. This codes for CASNPSRRGYGYTF.

There are many counts of this clonotype. The V and J genes are TRBV10-1 and TRBJ1-2, with 8 bases fitting TRBD1. Trimming at V came to 5 bases and at J to 3 bases, leaving 8 bases not matched to a gene. The CDR3 is 15 amino acids. The germline V gene encodes CDR1 WNHNN and CDR2 SYGVQD (reference sequence). Here the CDR3 DNA reads TGCGCCAGCAGTAACGACAGGGGCGAGTACTATGGCTACACCTTC. It yields the protein CASSNDRGEYYGYTF.

This clonotype occurred many times. The J gene is TRBJ2-3, the V gene TRBV9, with D possibly matching TRBD2 (6 bases). The CDR3 loop spans 16 amino acids. With 1 base removed from V and 0 bases from J, the gap between germline ends came to 12 bases. The germline CDR1 and CDR2 sequences are SGDLS and YYNGEE. The CDR3 protein is CASSVWDSGSTDTQYF. In DNA form, the CDR3 reads TGTGCCAGCAGCGTATGGGATAGCGGCAGCACAGATACGCAGTATTTT.

This clonotype was seen only a few times. J is TRBJ1-2 and V is TRBV30; 9 positions match TRBD1. CDR1 and CDR2 from the germline V gene are GTSNPN and SVGIG (reference sequence). CDR3 length: 14 amino acids. V gave up 3 bases and J gave up 7 bases; unmatched junction bases: 9. The chain's CDR3 is CAWRDGTGRGGYTF. The CDR3 DNA reads TGTGCCTGGAGGGACGGGACAGGGCGAGGTGGCTACACCTTC.

This clonotype occurred many times. V gene TRBV6-2 or TRBV6-3 combines with J gene TRBJ2-7; D is perhaps TRBD2 (5 bases). This CDR3 is built from 16 residues. The germline V gene encodes CDR1 MNHEY and CDR2 SVGEGT. V was cut by 2 bases and J by 0 bases, with 14 bases left in between. CDR3 bases: TGTGCCAGCAGTTACGAGGGTTGGACGAACTCCTACGAGCAGTACTTC. The encoded protein is CASSYEGWTNSYEQYF.

This clonotype was counted a few times. A much larger clone is a single base away; this may be a read error. The rearrangement links TRBV7-2 to TRBJ2-7, with D maybe TRBD2 (5 bases). Germline values: CDR1 SGHTA, CDR2 FQGNSA. This CDR3 spans 14 amino acids. V lost 5 bases, J lost 5 bases, and 16 bases lay in between. For the CDR3, the DNA is TGTGCCAGCAGCCCCCTGACGGGGAAAGACGAGCAGTACTTC. Translated, it gives CASSPLTGKDEQYF. Full variable domain (rest looked up from reference TRBV7-2 and TRBJ2-7): GAGVSQSPSNKVTEKGKDVELRCDPISGHTALYWYRQSLGQGLEFLIYFQGNSAPDKSGLPSDRFSAERTGGSVSTLTIQRTQQEDSAVYLCASSPLTGKDEQYFGPGTRLTVT.

This clonotype showed up many times. The rearrangement links TRBV28 to TRBJ1-2, with a weak D call TRBD1 (6 bases). The ends were cut back, 4 bases at V and 7 bases at J, with 16 bases in the middle. Germline CDR1 MDHEN, CDR2 SYDVKM. The CDR3 contains 14 residues. CDR3: CASSCTGSSSGYTF. CDR3 DNA: TGTGCCAGCAGTTGTACAGGGTCATCTTCTGGCTACACCTTC.

This clonotype was seen more than once but under ten times. CDR3 region: CASSLEGAYQPQHF. DNA for the CDR3: TGTGCCAGCAGCTTAGAAGGGGCTTATCAGCCCCAGCATTTT. V gene TRBV7-2 combines with J gene TRBJ1-5, with D maybe TRBD1 (5 bases). Trimming shortened V by 1 base and J by 5 bases, and 9 bases separated the two germline ends. Germline V CDR1 and CDR2: SGHTA, FQGNSA. This CDR3 has 14 residues. Full variable domain (missing parts from reference TRBV7-2 and TRBJ1-5): GAGVSQSPSNKVTEKGKDVELRCDPISGHTALYWYRQSLGQGLEFLIYFQGNSAPDKSGLPSDRFSAERTGGSVSTLTIQRTQQEDSAVYLCASSLEGAYQPQHFGDGTRLSIL.

This clonotype occurred a few times. The CDR3 nucleotides read TGCAGCGTTGAGTTGGCGGAACAAGAGACCCAGTACTTC. Translating it yields CSVELAEQETQYF. V gene TRBV29-1 combines with J gene TRBJ2-5; D is ambiguous. The V end was cut by 3 bases, the J end by 2 bases, with 10 bases between. This CDR3 comprises 13 residues. CDR1 and CDR2 from the germline V gene are SQVTM and ANQGSEA.

Many counts were recorded for this clonotype. The gene calls are TRBV2 and TRBJ1-1; D is possibly TRBD1 (5 bases). V dropped 2 bases and J dropped 4 bases, with 8 bases sitting between them. Germline V gene data show CDR1 as SNHLY and CDR2 as FYNNEI. There are 13 residues in the CDR3. CDR3: CASSEQGSTEAFF. CDR3 sequence (DNA): TGTGCCAGCAGTGAACAGGGTTCCACTGAAGCTTTCTTT.

V usage is TRBV5-5 and J usage is TRBJ2-7; TRBD1 matches at 10 bases. V lost 3 bases and J lost 3; bases outside the gene matches: 12. The CDR3 consists of 17 residues. Germline values: CDR1 SGHKS, CDR2 YYEKEE (reference sequence). CDR3 sequence: CASSWGTGESWDYEQYF. Written as DNA, the CDR3 is TGTGCCAGCAGCTGGGGGACAGGGGAATCTTGGGACTACGAGCAGTACTTC.

This sequence joins TRBV6-1 and TRBJ1-1; D gene ambiguous. Looked up from germline, CDR1 is MNHNS and CDR2 is SASEGT. V was cut by 5 bases and J by 9 bases, with 13 bases left in between. The CDR3 is 12 amino acids. The CDR3 protein is CASSRGTDKAFF. The DNA for the CDR3 is TGTGCCAGCAGTAGAGGTACAGATAAAGCTTTCTTT.

This clonotype was counted ten times or more. This chain joins TRBV6-2 or TRBV6-3 and TRBJ2-5; 10 positions agree with TRBD2. Trimming at V came to 0 bases and at J to 5 bases, leaving 3 bases not matched to a gene. This CDR3 region has 15 residues. In germline, CDR1 is MNHEY, CDR2 SVGEGT. The CDR3 protein is CASSYSTTSGETQYF. The CDR3 nucleotides read TGTGCCAGCAGTTACTCGACGACTAGCGGGGAGACCCAGTACTTC.

Ten or more counts support this clonotype. V usage is TRBV29-1 and J usage is TRBJ2-3; D is possibly TRBD1 (5 bases). The end of the DNA fits TRBJ2-1 better, so the J call may be wrong. Germline CDR1 SQVTM, CDR2 ANQGSEA. The CDR3 contains 13 residues. CDR3 protein: CSADLGRGHEQFF. The CDR3 DNA reads as TGCAGCGCAGATCTCGGACGCGGACACGAGCAGTTCTTC.